These T cell receptor beta chains were read from a single sample in a study of beta chain features in type 1 diabetes. Only in-frame clones appear in the TCRdb table, and some are missing; sequencing was by immunoSEQ multiplex PCR. This table has over 150,000 clones, 8% to 8.5% appearing once. Sample: central memory CD4+ T cells from blood. Source of these receptors: a woman younger than 35 with type 1 diabetes. CDR3s include the opening cysteine and the closing phenylalanine or tryptophan. The D gene is left open where the match is weak. The size entry is marked missing in some rows and otherwise reads once, few, many or a size class.

CASRTSSTDTQYF	TGCGCCAGCAGGACTTCTAGCACAGATACGCAGTATTTT	TRBJ2-3	.	TRBV5-1	.
CASSPPDSYNEQFF	TGTGCCAGCTCACCCCCGGACAGTTACAATGAGCAGTTCTTC	TRBJ2-1	.	TRBV18	.
CASSTGLTFTYEQYF	TGTGCCAGCTCAACCGGACTGACTTTTACCTACGAGCAGTACTTC	TRBJ2-7	.	TRBV18	.
CASSPFAGLTGELFF	TGTGCCAGCTCACCCTTCGCGGGACTCACCGGGGAGCTGTTTTTT	TRBJ2-2	few	TRBV18	.
CASSLGDTETQYF	TGTGCCAGCAGCTTAGGGGACACCGAGACCCAGTACTTC	TRBJ2-5	.	TRBV7-3	.
CASKTSGRTNEQFF	TGTGCCAGTAAGACTAGCGGGAGGACCAATGAGCAGTTCTTC	TRBJ2-1	.	TRBV14	TRBD2
CASSRRAGSSIAAEAFF	TGTGCCAGCAGCCGGCGGGCAGGGAGCTCTATAGCGGCTGAAGCTTTCTTT	TRBJ1-1	.	TRBV7-2	.
CASSLSGAQETQYF	TGTGCCAGCTCCCTCAGCGGGGCACAAGAGACCCAGTACTTC	TRBJ2-5	few	TRBV18	TRBD2
CASSLQGADTGELFF	TGTGCTAGCAGCCTACAGGGGGCGGACACCGGGGAGCTGTTTTTT	TRBJ2-2	.	TRBV7-7	TRBD1
CASSLADAEAFF	TGTGCCAGCTCACTAGCCGATGCTGAAGCTTTCTTT	TRBJ1-1	.	TRBV18	.
CASSPVGRGSYEQYF	TGTGCCAGCAGTCCAGTGGGTAGGGGGTCCTACGAGCAGTACTTC	TRBJ2-7	few	TRBV9	.
CAFMGQGGAGELEQYF	TGTGCCTTTATGGGGCAGGGCGGGGCGGGGGAGCTTGAGCAGTACTTC	TRBJ2-5	few	TRBV30	TRBD2
CASSYSPPGGSYEQYF	TGTGCCAGCAGTTATAGTCCGCCGGGAGGCTCCTACGAGCAGTACTTC	TRBJ2-7	.	TRBV6-6	TRBD2
CASSLEGAGGLYEQFF	TGTGCCAGCAGCTTAGAGGGGGCGGGGGGGCTGTATGAGCAGTTCTTC	TRBJ2-1	few	TRBV7-2	TRBD2
CASSLAAVIYGYTF	TGTGCCAGCAGCTTAGCAGCGGTAATCTATGGCTACACCTTC	TRBJ1-2	.	TRBV7-2	.
CSGDNQETQYF	TGCAGTGGGGACAACCAAGAGACCCAGTACTTC	TRBJ2-5	.	TRBV20-1	.
CASSVLGQLYNEQFF	TGTGCCAGCAGTGTTCTTGGACAGCTTTACAATGAGCAGTTCTTC	TRBJ2-1	.	TRBV25-1	.
CASSLPAGVYQETQYF	TGCGCCAGCAGCCTACCAGCGGGAGTGTACCAAGAGACCCAGTACTTC	TRBJ2-5	few	TRBV5-1	TRBD2